Each of the 28 T cell receptor beta chains below was sequenced from the same sample in a study of cytomegalovirus exposure and HLA in healthy donors (TCRdb year 2017). The library was prepared using the immunoSEQ multiplex PCR assay. For the multiplex PCR, a mixture combining 60 forward primers for TCR Vbeta segments and 13 reverse primers for TCR Jbeta segments was used. Here the immuneACCESS table is served through TCRdb, limited to in-frame sequences with V and J called. Missing clones are a known gap in these copies; in checked studies unresolved V genes cover under half, and the rest lacks a known reason. Across this sample there are approximately 100,000 clones, with 70% seen only once. 2% to 3% of the sample is in the top ten clones. Sequencing was performed on PBMCs. The receptor set was obtained from a man aged 50-60 years in good health and CMV-seronegative.

Only one count was recorded for this clone. The chain carries TRBV19 and TRBJ1-1, with D possibly TRBD1 on 5 matching bases. The CDR3 is made up of 13 amino acids. V shed 4 bases and J shed 8 bases, with 14 bases lying between them. In germline, CDR1 is LNHDA, CDR2 SQIVND (reference sequence). The CDR3 reads CASSNGLQEEAFF. CDR3 DNA: TGTGCCAGTAGTAACGGCTTACAGGAAGAAGCTTTCTTT.

This clone was seen only a few times. This sequence joins TRBV6-5 and TRBJ1-4; 7 positions agree with TRBD1. V gave up 6 bases and J gave up 2 bases; unmatched junction bases: 3. There are 14 residues in the CDR3. Germline CDR1 MNHEY, CDR2 SVGAGI. CDR3 in DNA: TGTGCCAGCAGAACAGGGGCGACTAATGAAAAACTGTTTTTT. Translated, it gives CASRTGATNEKLFF.

The gene calls are TRBV5-1 and TRBJ2-5; no clear D. Trimming shortened V by 7 bases and J by 3 bases, and 7 bases separated the two germline ends. The CDR3 totals 11 residues. The germline V gene has CDR1 SGHRS and CDR2 YFSETQ. The CDR3 sequence is CASRREETQYF. Here the CDR3 DNA reads TGCGCCAGCCGACGGGAAGAGACCCAGTACTTC. The full variable domain, its missing parts supplied by reference TRBV5-1 and TRBJ2-5, is KAGVTQTPRYLIKTRGQQVTLSCSPISGHRSVSWYQQTPGQGLQFLFEYFSETQRNKGNFPGRFSGRQFSNSRSEMNVSTLELGDSALYLCASRREETQYFGPGTRLLVL.

This chain joins TRBV7-9 and TRBJ2-5; tentative D call: TRBD2 (6 bases). The J call is uncertain, as TRBJ2-7 better fits the DNA end. Germline V CDR1 and CDR2: SEHNR, FQNEAQ (reference sequence). The CDR3 contains 16 residues. The DNA of the CDR3 is TGTGCCAGCACCCTCGGAGTCGGGGAGGCCACCTACGAGCAGTACTTC. It codes for CASTLGVGEATYEQYF.

There are a few counts of this clone. The CDR3 DNA reads as TGTGCCAGCAGTGAGACAGGCCGTGGGCAGTACTTC. It specifies CASSETGRGQYF. The chain couples TRBV6-5 to TRBJ2-7, with a tentative D call TRBD1 (6 bases). The CDR3 covers 12 residues. Trimming removed 5 bases from V and 9 bases from J, with 14 bases in between. Germline V gene lookup returns CDR1 MNHEY and CDR2 SVGAGI.

The genes are TRBV7-8 and TRBJ1-2; a possible D gene is TRBD1 (5 bases). This CDR3 spans 15 amino acids. Trimming stripped 5 bases from V and 6 bases from J, with 19 bases between. Germline CDR1 reads SGHVS; CDR2 reads FQNEAQ. The DNA for the CDR3 is TGTGCCAGCAGCCGCGGGGTGGGGGGAAGGGATGGCTACACCTTC. Translated: CASSRGVGGRDGYTF.

The J gene is TRBJ1-6, the V gene TRBV28; no reliable D call. This CDR3 comprises 16 residues. V was trimmed by 3 bases and J by 5 bases, leaving 14 bases between them. The germline gives CDR1 MDHEN, CDR2 SYDVKM. The DNA for the CDR3 is TGTGCCAGCAGTTTGCCACGGGGTACGAATAATTCACCCCTCCACTTT. It is translated as CASSLPRGTNNSPLHF.

V gene TRBV9 combines with J gene TRBJ2-2, with 10 bases lining up with TRBD2. The CDR3 consists of 17 residues. The V gene's germline CDR1 is SGDLS and CDR2 YYNGEE. The V segment lost 4 bases and the J segment 0 bases; nucleotides outside the gene matches: 6. The CDR3 DNA is TGTGCCAGCAGCTCCCAAGCGGGAGGGACGAACACCGGGGAGCTGTTTTTT. Amino acids: CASSSQAGGTNTGELFF.

The V and J genes are TRBV20-1 and TRBJ2-1; unclear D gene. The CDR3 is 11 residues long. Looked up from germline, CDR1 is DFQATT and CDR2 is SNEGSKA (reference sequence). Deletions cut 6 bases from V and 4 bases from J, with 7 bases between. CDR3 protein: CSAPRYNEQFF. DNA for the CDR3: TGCAGTGCGCCCAGGTACAATGAGCAGTTCTTC.

This clone was counted between two and nine times. The V call is TRBV29-1, the J call TRBJ2-2, with 15 bases matching TRBD2. Germline values: CDR1 SQVTM, CDR2 ANQGSEA. CDR3 size: 16 residues. The junction had 6 bases not matched to a gene; V was cut back by 5 bases and J by 5 bases. In nucleotides, the CDR3 is TGCAGCGTTTTAGGGACTAGCGGGAGGAGTACCGGGGAGCTGTTTTTT. As protein: CSVLGTSGRSTGELFF.

V is TRBV23-1 and J is TRBJ1-2; no reliable D call. TRBV23-1 is marked as an open reading frame, function uncertain. Trimming left V 4 bases short and J 2 bases short, with 17 bases between. The CDR3 is 16 residues long. CDR3 bases: TGCGCCAGCAGTCGCCACTCGCGGAACCGAAACTATGGCTACACCTTC. Its translation is CASSRHSRNRNYGYTF.

The J gene is TRBJ2-5, the V gene TRBV5-1, with 10 bases matching TRBD1. The CDR3 loop spans 16 amino acids. With V trimmed by 0 bases and J by 4 bases, 6 bases remained unmatched. From germline, CDR1 is SGHRS and CDR2 YFSETQ. CDR3 in amino acids: CASSLGPGTGVETQYF. DNA of the CDR3: TGCGCCAGCAGCTTGGGGCCGGGGACAGGGGTAGAGACCCAGTACTTC. The full variable domain, its missing parts supplied by reference TRBV5-1 and TRBJ2-5, is KAGVTQTPRYLIKTRGQQVTLSCSPISGHRSVSWYQQTPGQGLQFLFEYFSETQRNKGNFPGRFSGRQFSNSRSEMNVSTLELGDSALYLCASSLGPGTGVETQYFGPGTRLLVL.

This clone appeared a few times. V is TRBV7-9 and J is TRBJ2-7, with 7 bases aligning to TRBD1. This CDR3 spans 14 amino acids. CDR1 and CDR2 from the germline V gene are SEHNR and FQNEAQ (reference sequence). Germline trimming cut 5 bases from V and 1 base from J; bases unmatched to any gene: 5. Here the CDR3 DNA reads TGTGCCAGCAGCACACCGGGACAGTCCTACGAGCAGTACTTC. This sequence encodes CASSTPGQSYEQYF.

The chain carries TRBV5-1 and TRBJ2-7; no clear D. The germline CDR1 and CDR2 sequences are SGHRS and YFSETQ. CDR3 length: 11 residues. Between the trimmed V and J ends, which lost 5 bases and 3 bases, there was a span of 6 bases. The CDR3 sequence: CASRHDYEQYF. The CDR3 DNA reads as TGCGCCAGCAGACACGACTACGAGCAGTACTTC. The full variable domain, completed using reference TRBV5-1 and TRBJ2-7, is KAGVTQTPRYLIKTRGQQVTLSCSPISGHRSVSWYQQTPGQGLQFLFEYFSETQRNKGNFPGRFSGRQFSNSRSEMNVSTLELGDSALYLCASRHDYEQYFGPGTRLTVT.

The chain links TRBV10-3 to TRBJ2-6, with 12 bases lining up with TRBD1. Germline V gene sequence: CDR1 ENHRY, CDR2 SYGVKD. The CDR3 covers 17 residues. V dropped 9 bases and J dropped 2; count of bases not matched to a gene: 8. The chain's CDR3 is CAILPGQGATGANVLTF. The CDR3 region has the DNA TGTGCCATTCTTCCGGGACAGGGGGCTACTGGGGCCAACGTCCTGACTTTC.

The chain combines TRBV18 with TRBJ2-1, with a tentative D call TRBD2 (6 bases). This CDR3 comprises 17 residues. V lost 6 bases to trimming and J lost 0 bases, with 18 bases between them. Germline values: CDR1 KGHSH, CDR2 LQKENI. The CDR3 here is CASSLAGTLSSYNEQFF. As DNA, the CDR3 is TGTGCCAGCTCTCTCGCCGGGACTTTAAGCTCCTACAATGAGCAGTTCTTC.

The chain carries TRBV19 and TRBJ1-4, with TRBD1 as a possible D gene (5 bases). V lost 4 bases, J lost 5 bases, and 11 bases lay in between. This CDR3 is 14 amino acids long. The germline V gene has CDR1 LNHDA and CDR2 SQIVND (reference sequence). The CDR3 DNA sequence: TGTGCCAGTAGTAACCAGGGAAGGAATGAAAAACTGTTTTTT. It yields the protein CASSNQGRNEKLFF.

The chain has TRBV7-9 and TRBJ2-1; TRBD2 matches at 8 bases. Germline CDR1 SEHNR, CDR2 FQNEAQ (reference sequence). This CDR3 is built from 15 residues. With V trimmed by 5 bases and J by 4 bases, 7 bases remained unmatched. The CDR3 here is CASSPTGGMYNEQFF. The CDR3 nucleotides read TGTGCCAGCAGCCCGACGGGGGGGATGTACAATGAGCAGTTCTTC.

This clone was counted a few times. The CDR3 DNA sequence: TGTGCCAGCTCACCCGGAGGGAATGAAAAACTGTTTTTT. Its translation is CASSPGGNEKLFF. The chain couples TRBV18 to TRBJ1-4; no definite D call. V lost 3 bases to trimming and J lost 5 bases, with 7 bases between them. The CDR3 has 13 amino acids. The germline gives CDR1 KGHSH, CDR2 LQKENI.

There are a few counts of this clone. This sequence joins TRBV28 and TRBJ1-4; unclear D gene. Trimming removed 8 bases at V and 8 bases at J, with 12 bases between. This CDR3 spans 12 amino acids. Germline lookup yields CDR1 MDHEN and CDR2 SYDVKM. The CDR3 spells CASGDLVEKLFF. The CDR3 DNA sequence: TGTGCCAGCGGTGATCTAGTAGAAAAACTGTTTTTT.

J is TRBJ2-1 and V is TRBV7-9; 14 bases are a match to TRBD2. CDR3 length: 15 residues. CDR1 and CDR2 (germline): SEHNR, FQNEAQ (reference sequence). Trimming removed 5 bases from V and 5 bases from J; junction bases left unmatched: 2. The CDR3 protein is CASSLTSGGDNEQFF. The DNA of the CDR3 is TGTGCCAGCAGCCTGACTAGCGGGGGGGACAATGAGCAGTTCTTC.

This clone was detected only a few times. The chain has TRBV4-3 and TRBJ2-1; a weak D match, TRBD1 (5 bases). CDR3 size: 13 residues. Between the trimmed V and J ends, which lost 0 bases and 10 bases, there was a span of 10 bases. Germline V gives CDR1 LGHNA, CDR2 YSLEER. The CDR3, as DNA: TGCGCCAGCAGCCAAGATACAGGTGGGGAGCAGTTCTTC. It encodes CASSQDTGGEQFF.

This clone has a single count. The rearrangement joins TRBV5-8 to TRBJ2-5, with 9 bases fitting TRBD2. The J call may be mistaken, given a closer DNA end match to TRBJ2-7. CDR3 length: 17 residues. The germline CDR1 and CDR2 sequences are SGHTS and YDEGEE. Written as DNA, the CDR3 is TGTGCCAGCAGCTTTCCAGGACGACTAGCGGAAACCTACGAGCAGTACTTC. Translation gives CASSFPGRLAETYEQYF.

As to this clone: Its ends do not fully match the called genes, so a read error is possible. This chain joins TRBV7-7 and TRBJ2-5; maybe TRBD2 (7 bases). This CDR3 has 13 residues. Per germline, CDR1 SSHAT and CDR2 FNYEAQ (reference sequence). CDR3 sequence (DNA): TGTGCTAGCAGCTTAGGGGGGGGAGAGACCCAGTACTTC. Its protein product is CASSLGGGETQYF.

This rearrangement joins TRBV29-1 to TRBJ1-1; 9 bases are shared with TRBD1. This CDR3 spans 14 amino acids. The J segment lost 4 bases and the V segment lost 6 bases, leaving 9 bases of the junction unmatched. Germline V gene lookup returns CDR1 SQVTM and CDR2 ANQGSEA. CDR3 sequence: CSVSLQGASTEAFF. In nucleotides, the CDR3 is TGCAGCGTATCCTTACAGGGGGCGTCCACTGAAGCTTTCTTT. The whole variable domain, filled in from reference TRBV29-1 and TRBJ1-1, reads SAVISQKPSRDICQRGTSLTIQCQVDSQVTMMFWYRQQPGQSLTLIATANQGSEATYESGFVIDKFPISRPNLTFSTLTVSNMSPEDSSIYLCSVSLQGASTEAFFGQGTRLTVV.

The chain is built from TRBV7-2 and TRBJ2-3; 9 bases line up with TRBD2. V gave up 1 base and J gave up 8 bases; unmatched junction bases: 7. The CDR3 loop spans 15 amino acids. Germline CDR1 reads SGHTA; CDR2 reads FQGNSA. This CDR3 is CASSLVLAGVATQYF. DNA of the CDR3: TGTGCCAGCAGCTTAGTTTTAGCGGGGGTGGCTACGCAGTATTTT.

This chain connects TRBV5-1 to TRBJ2-3; 7 bases fit TRBD2. V lost 4 bases to trimming and J lost 4 bases; unmatched junction nucleotides: 6. This CDR3 contains 14 residues. CDR1 SGHRS and CDR2 YFSETQ come from the germline V gene. CDR3 sequence reads: CASSLTAGADTQYF. In DNA form, the CDR3 reads TGCGCCAGCAGCCTGACTGCGGGGGCAGATACGCAGTATTTT.

J is TRBJ1-3 and V is TRBV9; D is undetermined. Germline V gene data show CDR1 as SGDLS and CDR2 as YYNGEE. The CDR3 extends over 13 amino acids. V was clipped by 4 bases and J by 0 bases, with 5 bases between them. CDR3 sequence: CASSPFSGNTIYF. Written as DNA, the CDR3 is TGTGCCAGCAGCCCTTTCTCTGGAAACACCATATATTTT.